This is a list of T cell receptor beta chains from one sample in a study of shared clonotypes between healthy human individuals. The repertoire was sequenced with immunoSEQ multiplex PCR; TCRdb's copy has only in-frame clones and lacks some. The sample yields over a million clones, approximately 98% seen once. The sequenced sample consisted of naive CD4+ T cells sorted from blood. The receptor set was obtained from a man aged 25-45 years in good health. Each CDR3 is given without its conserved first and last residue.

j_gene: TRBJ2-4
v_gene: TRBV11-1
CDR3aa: ASSLEQGNRGHIQY

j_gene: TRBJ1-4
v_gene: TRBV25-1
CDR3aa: ASSEYGTGAEKLF

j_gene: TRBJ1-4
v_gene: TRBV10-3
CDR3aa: ASSISRQGRGTNEKLF

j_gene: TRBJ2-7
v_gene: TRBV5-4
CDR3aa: ASSSSGFSEQY

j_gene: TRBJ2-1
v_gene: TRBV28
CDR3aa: ASSLEGTRLYNEQF

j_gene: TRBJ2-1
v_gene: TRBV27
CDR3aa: ASSYGTGTSGRGSYNEQF

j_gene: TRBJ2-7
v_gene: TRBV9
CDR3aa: ASSVDRGIDYEQY

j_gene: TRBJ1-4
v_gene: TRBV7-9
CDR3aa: ASSLGGGSELF

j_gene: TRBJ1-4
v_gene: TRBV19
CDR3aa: ASSIFGTIFATNEKLF

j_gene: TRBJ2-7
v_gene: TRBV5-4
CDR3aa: ASSLGGSSYEQY

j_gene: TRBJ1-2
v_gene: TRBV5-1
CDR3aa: ASSPGTEIRYGYT

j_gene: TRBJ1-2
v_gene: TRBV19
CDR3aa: ASSPKLRGYT

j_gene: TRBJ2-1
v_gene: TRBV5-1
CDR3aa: ASSLTGTSSYNEQF

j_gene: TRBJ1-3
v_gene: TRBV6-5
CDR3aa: ASSTPGQLANTIY

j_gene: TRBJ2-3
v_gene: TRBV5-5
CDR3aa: ASTRQGQGTDTQY

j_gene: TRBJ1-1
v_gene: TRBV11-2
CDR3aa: ASSLYGGGTEAF

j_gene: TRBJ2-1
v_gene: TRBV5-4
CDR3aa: ASSLPGGSEQF

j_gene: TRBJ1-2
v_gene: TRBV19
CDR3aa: ASSIPGYDRYT

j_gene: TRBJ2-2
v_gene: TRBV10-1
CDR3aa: ASSDGDTGELF

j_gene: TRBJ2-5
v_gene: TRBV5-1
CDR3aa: ASSSQGGGSETQY

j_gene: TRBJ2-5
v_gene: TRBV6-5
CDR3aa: ASSYLAGQETQY

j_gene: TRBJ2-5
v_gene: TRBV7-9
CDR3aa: ASGREGRMKETQY

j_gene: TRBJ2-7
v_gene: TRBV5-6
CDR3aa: ASSLVGQITEQY

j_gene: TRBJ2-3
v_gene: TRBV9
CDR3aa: ASSVNSADTQY

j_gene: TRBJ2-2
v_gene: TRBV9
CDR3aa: ASSVGHLNTGELF

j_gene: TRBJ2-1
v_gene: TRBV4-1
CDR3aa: ASSQGGWTSPYNEQF

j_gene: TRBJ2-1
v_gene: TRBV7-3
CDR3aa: ASSLGLARAGGLYNNEQF

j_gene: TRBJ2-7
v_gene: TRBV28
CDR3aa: ASSSSGTGGSYEQY

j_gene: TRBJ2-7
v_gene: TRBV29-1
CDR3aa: SVDGPSNEQY

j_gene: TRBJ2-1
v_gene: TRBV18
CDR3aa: ASSSSGVNEQF

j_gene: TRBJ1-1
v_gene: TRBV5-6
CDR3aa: ASSVRGGTQHTEAF

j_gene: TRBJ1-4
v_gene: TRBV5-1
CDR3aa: ASCRLLATNEKLF

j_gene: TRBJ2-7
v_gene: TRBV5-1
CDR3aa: ASSLGLASYEQY

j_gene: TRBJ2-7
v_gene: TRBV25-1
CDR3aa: ASSEMYEQY

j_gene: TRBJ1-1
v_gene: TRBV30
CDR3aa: AWKVLGPGGEAF

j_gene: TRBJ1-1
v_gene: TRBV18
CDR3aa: ASSPTLGPTNTEAF

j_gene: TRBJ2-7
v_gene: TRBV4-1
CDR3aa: ASSQGVSYEQY

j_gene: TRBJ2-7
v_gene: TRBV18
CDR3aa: ASSPGVRQSYEQY

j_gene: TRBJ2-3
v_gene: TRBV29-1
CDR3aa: SVLGTSGSTDTQY

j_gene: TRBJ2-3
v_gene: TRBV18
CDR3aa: ATERTESTDTQY

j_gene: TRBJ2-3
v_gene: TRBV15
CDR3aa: ATRGGVSQY

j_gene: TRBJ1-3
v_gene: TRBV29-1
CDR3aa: SVETNGNTIY

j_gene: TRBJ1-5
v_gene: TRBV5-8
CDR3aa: ASGGSWGANQPQH

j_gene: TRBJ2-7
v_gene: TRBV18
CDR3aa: ASSPLATSDTYEQY

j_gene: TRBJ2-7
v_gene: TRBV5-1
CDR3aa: ASSLARAEEQY

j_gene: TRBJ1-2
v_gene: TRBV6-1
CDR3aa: ASIPMKGEVYT

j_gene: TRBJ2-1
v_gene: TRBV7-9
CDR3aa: ASSYPRTSGSPRRNEQF

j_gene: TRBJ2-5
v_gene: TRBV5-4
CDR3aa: ASSPGQGRETQY

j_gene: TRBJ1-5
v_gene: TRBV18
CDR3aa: ASSPSGQGSGNQPQH

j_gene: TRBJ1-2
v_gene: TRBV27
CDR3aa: ASSSSYSYGYT

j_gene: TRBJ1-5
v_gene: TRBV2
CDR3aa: ASKGGAVQPQH

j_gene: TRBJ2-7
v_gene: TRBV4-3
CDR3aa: ASSQDSYGRQY

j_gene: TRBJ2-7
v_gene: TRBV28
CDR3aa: ASNRAFPSEQY

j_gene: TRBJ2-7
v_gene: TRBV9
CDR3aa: ASSRGGDSYEQY

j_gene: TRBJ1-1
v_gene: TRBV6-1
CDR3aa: ASSQRDRHTEAF